Sequencing of this T cell receptor beta chain was carried out in a study of blood T cell repertoires in COVID-19. Patients of the Seattle cohort, enrolled during active infection, were followed longitudinally. Original analysis: Nucleated cell counts were estimated from reference gene primer amplification. Measured with immunoSEQ multiplex PCR; TCRdb has only the in-frame clones, and not every one. Clonal size and the V and J genes are those of that table, whereas D and trimming came from the DNA. The table has 300,000 to 350,000 clones, about 87% seen once; the top ten hold around 9.9%. The length of the CDR3 is 16 residues. Germline CDR1 and CDR2: LNHDA and SQIVND (reference sequence). The V gene end was trimmed by 3 bases and the J gene end by 7 bases; junction bases not matched to a gene: 10.

The chain employs TRBV19 and TRBJ2-2; the match to TRBD1 covers 8 bases. This TCR came from a man between 25 and 39 years old with COVID-19, enrolled during active disease. The sample taken for sequencing was peripheral blood. CDR3 loop: CASSMETGVRVGELFF. Written as DNA, the CDR3 is TGTGCCAGTAGTATGGAGACAGGGGTGAGGGTCGGGGAGCTGTTTTTT. Drawing the rest from reference TRBV19 and TRBJ2-2, the complete variable domain is DGGITQSPKYLFRKEGQNVTLSCEQNLNHDAMYWYRQDPGQGLRLIYYSQIVNDFQKGDIAEGYSVSREKKESFPLTVTSAQKNPTAFYLCASSMETGVRVGELFFGEGSRLTVL.